This TCR beta chain was sequenced for a study of T cell repertoires in ileal Crohn's disease. Study details: M0 samples are biopsies from inflamed ileum in the resection specimen.

Sequenced by immunoSEQ multiplex PCR; TCRdb stores in-frame clones only, minus some. The sample yields about 7,800 clones, around 85% seen once. Worth noting for this clone: Sequence at one end of the junction differs from germline and may be a read error.

Time point reported: inflamed ileum from the surgical specimen. The CDR3 contains 12 residues. The germline gives CDR1 SGHRS, CDR2 YFSETQ. The chain has TRBV5-1 and TRBJ1-2; D is unclear. The sequencing sample was made of ileal tissue. This receptor was obtained from an adult with Crohn's disease. The CDR3 loop is CASSHALGGYTF. The CDR3 coding sequence is TGTGCCAGCAGCCACGCCCTGGGTGGCTACACCTTC.